Below, one TCR beta chain is given with its context. Its antigen is unknown. One base away there is no much larger clone; base qualities are not given. Library preparation used 5' RACE. The data were produced on an Illumina HiSeq 2500. A second PCR of about 7 to 12 cycles was run with a J-beta primer mix and a sample-barcoded 5' primer. Each TCR beta cDNA molecule received a unique molecular identifier from a template-switch 5' adaptor carrying 12 random nucleotides. Each sample yielded at least 2.5 million CDR3-containing paired-end reads. All of the RNA was converted into first-strand cDNA using the Mint cDNA synthesis kit, with a TRBC-specific oligonucleotide serving as the primer. Following uracil-DNA glycosylase treatment, all cDNA underwent a first 18-cycle PCR with the universal primers M1SS and BC2_uni_R. In the authors' own workflow: Each sample was normalized by randomly selecting 1 million high-quality reads, each carrying a distinct molecular identifier. Instead of being binned into consensus sequences, reads with shared molecular identifiers were discarded. MiTCR, run with a Q25 quality threshold and the strictest error-elimination algorithm, handled CDR3 identification, clonotype clustering and error correction. Lower-bound total TCR beta diversity was estimated with a nonparametric unseen species model using Euler transformation. The public reads were reanalyzed by TCRdb: fastp trimming at Q25, MiXCR alignment, in-frame beta chains only. CDR3 protein sequences are deduplicated, and each keeps its most common genes and DNA. The V and J calls shown here were made by TCRdb, not taken from the authors' results. The table for this sample lists some 1.1 million distinct CDR3 sequences; roughly two fifths of them were counted only once. The biggest ten clones account for roughly 13% of the sample.

Trimming costs V 3 bases and J 8 bases, and their ends lie 4 bases apart. From the germline V gene (reference sequence), CDR1 is DFQATT and CDR2 is SNEGSKA. The CDR3 numbers 10 residues from cysteine through phenylalanine. Only the CDR3 DNA is retained, 30 bases long and in frame from the first base. The data derive from a study of blood T cells in healthy people across ages (dated by TCRdb to 2015 to 2017). Study-wide context: In model experiments, roughly one uniquely barcoded TCR beta cDNA molecule per two T cells was captured by template switching. The donors were divided into four age groups: young (average around 15 years), middle-aged (about 40), aged (about 60) and long-lived (about 80). Using the same blood draw, the study looked at two additional independent replicas of 1 million unique cDNA reads for two donors, one aged 18 to 30 and the other aged 80 or older. To track age-related changes in TCR beta repertoire diversity, the study relied on deep sequencing normalized with unique cDNA molecular identifiers. To avoid experimental bias, donors of different ages were distributed randomly across sequencing lanes. What the authors observed across the whole study: Because the CMV infection status of the donors was unknown, age-related changes in expanded clonotypes may potentially have been confounded. Estimates of total diversity based on one million sequenced T cells were considered lower bounds and underestimates. There was a strong correlation between observed TCR beta diversity and the percentage of naive T cells measured by flow cytometry. Observed TCR beta diversity per million T cells fell roughly linearly with age, and a significant reduction was already apparent by age roughly 41. Bulk unsorted PBMC profiling prevented conclusive comparison of naive and antigen-experienced compartments. The long-lived group showed more naive CD4+ T cells, fewer expanded clones and increased TCR diversity than the aged group, suggesting age selection.

The donors were roughly 39 Caucasian individuals from Russia, aged roughly 6 to 90 years, who were systemically healthy. Approximately 11 milliliters of peripheral blood were drawn from each donor into EDTA-treated Vacutainer tubes. Ficoll-Paque density-gradient centrifugation was used to isolate PBMCs, with at least 7 million obtained per sample. Total RNA, at least 5 micrograms per sample, was extracted from PBMCs with Trizol reagent. Naive CD45RAhigh/CD27high T cell percentages were measured by flow cytometry on a PBMC aliquot from every donor. The TCR originated in a man younger than 35 in good health. This chain joins TRBV20-1 to TRBJ1-4; the D gene lacks a confident call. The material sequenced was blood. The CDR3 region has the sequence CSASLEKLFF. The sequenced DNA: TGCAGTGCTAGCTTGGAAAAACTGTTTTTT.